The 13 T cell receptor beta chains given below trace back to one sample, sequenced in a study of T cell responses to AZD1222 COVID-19 vaccine. Here immunoSEQ multiplex PCR was the method, and the copy in TCRdb shows in-frame clones only, minus some. The repertoire holds around 99,000 clones, with around nine tenths as singletons. The sequencing here drew on peripheral blood, taken 28 days after the second AZD1222 dose. These receptors were taken from an adult who received the AZD1222 COVID-19 vaccine.

This chain connects TRBV5-4 to TRBJ2-5, with D possibly called TRBD1 or TRBD2 (5 bases each). V was clipped by 3 bases and J by 4 bases, with 10 bases between them. This CDR3 is built from 13 residues. CDR1 is SGHNT and CDR2 is YYREEE in the germline V gene (reference sequence). Here the CDR3 DNA reads TGTGCCAGCAGCTACTCGGGGCCAGAGACCCAGTACTTC. It is translated as CASSYSGPETQYF.

This chain links TRBV4-3 with TRBJ2-1; 8 bases map to TRBD2. V dropped 1 base and J dropped 5; count of bases not matched to a gene: 7. This CDR3 spans 16 amino acids. CDR1 is LGHNA and CDR2 is YSLEER in the germline V gene. The CDR3: CASSQAGLAENNEQFF. The CDR3 nucleotides read TGCGCCAGCAGCCAAGCAGGACTAGCCGAAAACAATGAGCAGTTCTTC.

The chain joins TRBV7-9 to TRBJ1-2; the D gene is possibly TRBD1 (6 bases). Germline-derived CDR1 and CDR2 are SEHNR and FQNEAQ (reference sequence). Trimming took off 2 bases at V and 0 bases at J, with 10 bases between the two ends. This CDR3 is 15 amino acids long. CDR3 loop: CASSLPQGANYGYTF. The DNA for the CDR3 is TGTGCCAGCAGCTTACCACAGGGAGCTAACTATGGCTACACCTTC.

The rearrangement joins TRBV7-2 to TRBJ1-1; TRBD1 matches 7 bases. Germline V CDR1 and CDR2: SGHTA, FQGNSA. The CDR3 is 15 residues long. Trimming took 5 bases from V and 5 from J; bases not matched to a gene: 11. In DNA form, the CDR3 reads TGTGCCAGCAGCCCAGGGGGGGGCGCAAATACTGAAGCTTTCTTT. This sequence encodes CASSPGGGANTEAFF.

J is TRBJ2-1 and V is TRBV10-3; 8 positions agree with TRBD2. Germline V CDR1 and CDR2: ENHRY, SYGVKD. CDR3 length: 17 amino acids. Germline trimming cut 4 bases from V and 6 bases from J; bases unmatched to any gene: 14. CDR3 coding DNA: TGTGCCATCAGTGGTCCCCAAACAGCGGGGGATCTCAATGAGCAGTTCTTC. Its protein is CAISGPQTAGDLNEQFF.

The chain couples TRBV6-1 to TRBJ1-1; no definite D call. The germline V and J ends were trimmed by 3 bases and 5 bases, with 13 bases remaining between them. This CDR3 has 14 residues. Germline values: CDR1 MNHNS, CDR2 SASEGT. CDR3 nucleotide sequence: TGTGCCAGCAGTGAGCCCGGGGAGAGGACTGAAGCTTTCTTT. It specifies CASSEPGERTEAFF.

CDR3 DNA: TGTGCCAGCATCGAGGGCAGGGAAGGTGACACTGAAGCTTTCTTT. Translated, it gives CASIEGREGDTEAFF. This sequence joins TRBV2 and TRBJ1-1; TRBD1 might be the D (5 bases). This CDR3 is built from 15 residues. The ends were cut back, 7 bases at V and 3 bases at J, with 18 bases in the middle. Germline CDR1 is SNHLY and CDR2 is FYNNEI.

V and J are TRBV6-2 or TRBV6-3 and TRBJ2-6; D not certain. This CDR3 comprises 13 residues. Trimming removed 0 bases from V and 3 bases from J, with 0 bases in between. CDR1 is MNHEY, CDR2 SVGEGT, per germline. The CDR3 DNA follows: TGTGCCAGCAGTTACTCTGGGGCCAACGTCCTGACTTTC. The encoded protein is CASSYSGANVLTF.

The chain uses TRBV24-1 and TRBJ2-3, with D possibly being TRBD1 (6 bases). The CDR3 loop spans 18 amino acids. Trimming shortened V by 4 bases and J by 2 bases, and 21 bases separated the two germline ends. Germline-derived CDR1 and CDR2 are KGHDR and SFDVKD. CDR3 nucleotides: TGTGCCACCAGTGACCGGGAACAGGGTGAGGCCCCCACAGATACGCAGTATTTT. This translates into CATSDREQGEAPTDTQYF.

This chain uses TRBV7-9 with TRBJ1-2, with D possibly matching TRBD1 (5 bases). V was clipped by 5 bases and J by 3 bases, with 19 bases between them. The CDR3 consists of 16 residues. CDR1 is SEHNR and CDR2 is FQNEAQ in the germline V gene (reference sequence). The CDR3 sequence is CASSPRGGGSDYGYTF. As DNA, the CDR3 is TGTGCCAGCAGCCCGCGGGGGGGAGGGAGCGACTATGGCTACACCTTC. Combining the CDR3 with reference TRBV7-9 and TRBJ1-2 gives the whole variable domain DTGVSQNPRHKITKRGQNVTFRCDPISEHNRLYWYRQTLGQGPEFLTYFQNEAQLEKSRLLSDRFSAERPKGSFSTLEIQRTEQGDSAMYLCASSPRGGGSDYGYTFGSGTRLTVV.

The chain employs TRBV6-5 and TRBJ2-7, with a possible D match to TRBD1 (5 bases). The ends were cut back, 2 bases at V and 5 bases at J, with 10 bases in the middle. Germline CDR1 is MNHEY and CDR2 is SVGAGI. The CDR3 spans 13 residues. CDR3 loop: CASSYQTANEQYF. CDR3 bases: TGTGCCAGCAGTTACCAGACAGCGAACGAGCAGTACTTC.

The CDR3 nucleotides are TGTGCCAGTAGTAGCACCAGGGACAGGGCAGGTGGGGCCAACGTCCTGACTTTC. Translated, it gives CASSSTRDRAGGANVLTF. The genes are TRBV19 and TRBJ2-6; TRBD1 aligns across 9 bases. The CDR3 is made up of 18 amino acids. Germline V gives CDR1 LNHDA, CDR2 SQIVND (reference sequence). With 4 bases clipped from V and 3 bases from J, the junction kept 10 bases outside the gene matches.

This chain uses TRBV3-1 (or the pseudogene TRBV3-2) with TRBJ1-2; D remains ambiguous. The CDR3 spans 15 residues. V was pared by 2 bases and J by 4 bases, with 14 bases between. Germline CDR1 reads LGHDT; CDR2 reads YNNKEL (reference sequence). This CDR3 reads CASSQTGERTYGYTF. The CDR3 DNA sequence: TGTGCCAGCAGCCAAACGGGAGAAAGGACCTATGGCTACACCTTC.